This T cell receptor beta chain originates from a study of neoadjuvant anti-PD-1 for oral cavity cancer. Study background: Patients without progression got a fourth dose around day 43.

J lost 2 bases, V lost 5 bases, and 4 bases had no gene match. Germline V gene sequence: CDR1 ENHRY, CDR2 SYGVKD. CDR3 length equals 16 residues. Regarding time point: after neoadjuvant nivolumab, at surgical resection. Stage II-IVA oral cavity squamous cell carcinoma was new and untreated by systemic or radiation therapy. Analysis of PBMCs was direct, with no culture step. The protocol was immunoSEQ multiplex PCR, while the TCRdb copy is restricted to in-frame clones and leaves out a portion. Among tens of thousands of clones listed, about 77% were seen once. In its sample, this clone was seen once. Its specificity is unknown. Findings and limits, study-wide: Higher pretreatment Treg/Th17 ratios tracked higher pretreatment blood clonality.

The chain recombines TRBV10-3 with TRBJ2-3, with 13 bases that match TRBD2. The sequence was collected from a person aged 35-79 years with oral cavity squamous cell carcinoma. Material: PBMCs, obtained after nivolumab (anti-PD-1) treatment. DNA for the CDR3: TGTGCCATCAGTAGGACTAGCGGGGGCCCCACAGATACGCAGTATTTT. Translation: CAISRTSGGPTDTQYF.